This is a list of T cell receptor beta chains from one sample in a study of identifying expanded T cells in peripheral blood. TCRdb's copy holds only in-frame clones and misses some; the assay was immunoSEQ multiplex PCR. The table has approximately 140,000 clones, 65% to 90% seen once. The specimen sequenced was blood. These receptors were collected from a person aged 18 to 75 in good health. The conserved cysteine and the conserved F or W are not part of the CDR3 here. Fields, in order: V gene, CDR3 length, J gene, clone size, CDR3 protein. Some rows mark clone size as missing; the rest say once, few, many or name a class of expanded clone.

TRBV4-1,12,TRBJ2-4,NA,ASSLGAGGNIQY
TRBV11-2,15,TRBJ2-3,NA,ASSLTRSGKGTDTQY
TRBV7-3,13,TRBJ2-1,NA,ASSLIPGVGNEQF
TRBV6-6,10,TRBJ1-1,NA,ASSPQGPEAF
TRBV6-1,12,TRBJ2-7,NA,ASSPGSGSYEQY
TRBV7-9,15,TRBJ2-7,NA,ASSLAGGLTDFYEQY
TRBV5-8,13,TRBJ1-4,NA,ASSTGQGEREKLF
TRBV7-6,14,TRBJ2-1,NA,ASSLGATAPYNEQF
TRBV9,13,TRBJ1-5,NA,ASSVGLDRSQPQH
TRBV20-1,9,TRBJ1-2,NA,SARIWGDYT
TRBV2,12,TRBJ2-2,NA,ASSLGGGSGELF
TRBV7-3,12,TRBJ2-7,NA,ASSLNPGGYEQY
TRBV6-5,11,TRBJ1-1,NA,ASSLSRGFEAF
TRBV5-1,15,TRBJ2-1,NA,ASSLAFEAGVSNEQF
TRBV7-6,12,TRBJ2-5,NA,ASSLVQGEETQY
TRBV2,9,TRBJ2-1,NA,ASSDGGEQF
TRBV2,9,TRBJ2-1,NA,ASRGANEQF
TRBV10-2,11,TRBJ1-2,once,ASSESGVGGYT
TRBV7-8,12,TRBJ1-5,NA,ASSPMGGNQPQH
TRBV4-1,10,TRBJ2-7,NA,ASSQELDEQY
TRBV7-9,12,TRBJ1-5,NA,ASSFGGVQQPQH
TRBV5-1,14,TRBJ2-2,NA,ASSVAGPDGTGELF
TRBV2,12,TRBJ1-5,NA,ASTLEGDGQPQH
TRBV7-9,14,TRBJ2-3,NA,ASSTRLAGLTNTQY
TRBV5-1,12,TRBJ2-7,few,ASRLGTASYEQY
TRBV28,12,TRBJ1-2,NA,ASSPGTGDYGYT
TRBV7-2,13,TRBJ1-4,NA,ASSLGGREAEKLF
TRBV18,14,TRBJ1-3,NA,ASSPTGTPSGNTIY